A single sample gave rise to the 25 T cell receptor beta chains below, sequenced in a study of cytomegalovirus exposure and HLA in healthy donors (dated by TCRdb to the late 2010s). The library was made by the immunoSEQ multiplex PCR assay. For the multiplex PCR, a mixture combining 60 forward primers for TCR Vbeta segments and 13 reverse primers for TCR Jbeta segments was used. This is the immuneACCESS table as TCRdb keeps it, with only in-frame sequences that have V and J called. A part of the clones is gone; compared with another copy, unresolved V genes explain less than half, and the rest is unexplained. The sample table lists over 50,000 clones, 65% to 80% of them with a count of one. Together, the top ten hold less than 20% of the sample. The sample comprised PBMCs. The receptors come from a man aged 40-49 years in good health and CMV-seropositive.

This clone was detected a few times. CDR3 DNA: TGTGCCAGCAGTCCTCGACTAGCGTCAGAGACCCAGTACTTC. Its protein is CASSPRLASETQYF. V usage is TRBV6-5 and J usage is TRBJ2-5; 8 bases are a match to TRBD2. This CDR3 contains 14 residues. J lost 4 bases, V lost 5 bases, and 6 bases had no gene match. Germline assignment: CDR1 MNHEY and CDR2 SVGAGI.

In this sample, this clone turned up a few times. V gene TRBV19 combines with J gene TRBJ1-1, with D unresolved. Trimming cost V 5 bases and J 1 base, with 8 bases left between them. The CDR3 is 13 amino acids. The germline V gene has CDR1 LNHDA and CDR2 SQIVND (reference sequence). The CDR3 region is CASSEGGNTEAFF. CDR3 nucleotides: TGTGCCAGTAGTGAGGGCGGGAACACTGAAGCTTTCTTT.

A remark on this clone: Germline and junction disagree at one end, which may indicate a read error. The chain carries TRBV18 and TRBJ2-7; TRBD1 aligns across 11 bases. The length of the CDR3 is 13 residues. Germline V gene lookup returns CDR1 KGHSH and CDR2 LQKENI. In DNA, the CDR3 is TGTGCCAGCTCACCAGGACAGGGGGCTAATCTTGACTTC. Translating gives CASSPGQGANLDF.

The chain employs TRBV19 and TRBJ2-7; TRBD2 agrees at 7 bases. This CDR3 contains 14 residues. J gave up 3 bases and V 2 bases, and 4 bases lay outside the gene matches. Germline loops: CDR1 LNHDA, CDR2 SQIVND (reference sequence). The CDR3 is CASSILAGLYEQYF. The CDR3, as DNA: TGTGCCAGTAGTATATTAGCGGGCCTCTACGAGCAGTACTTC.

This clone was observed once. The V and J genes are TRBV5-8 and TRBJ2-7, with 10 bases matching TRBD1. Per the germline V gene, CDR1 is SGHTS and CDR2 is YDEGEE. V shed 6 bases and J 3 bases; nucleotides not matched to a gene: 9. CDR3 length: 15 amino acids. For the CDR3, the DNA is TGTGCCAGCACCTTCGGGGACAGGGGATACTACGAGCAGTACTTC. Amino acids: CASTFGDRGYYEQYF.

Here the CDR3 reads CASNTHAGVAREQYF. The DNA of the CDR3 is TGTGCCAGCAATACCCATGCGGGTGTAGCGCGCGAGCAGTACTTC. The rearrangement uses TRBV6-6 and TRBJ2-7, with a tentative D call TRBD2 (5 bases). Germline V gene sequence: CDR1 MNHNY, CDR2 SVGAGI (reference sequence). This CDR3 is built from 15 residues. V was trimmed by 7 bases and J by 6 bases, leaving 22 bases between them.

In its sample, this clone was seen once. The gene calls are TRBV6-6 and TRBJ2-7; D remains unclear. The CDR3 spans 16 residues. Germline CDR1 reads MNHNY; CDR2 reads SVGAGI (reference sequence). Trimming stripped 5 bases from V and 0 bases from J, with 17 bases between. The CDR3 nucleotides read TGTGCCAGCAGTAAAAACCGACTGCCCAGCTCCTACGAGCAGTACTTC. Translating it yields CASSKNRLPSSYEQYF.

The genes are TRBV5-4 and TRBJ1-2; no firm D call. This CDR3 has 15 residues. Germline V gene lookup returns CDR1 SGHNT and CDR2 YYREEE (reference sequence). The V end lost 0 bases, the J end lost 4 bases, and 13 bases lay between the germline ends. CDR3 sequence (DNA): TGTGCCAGCAGCTTGGATGGAGGGCAGTCCTATGGCTACACCTTC. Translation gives CASSLDGGQSYGYTF.

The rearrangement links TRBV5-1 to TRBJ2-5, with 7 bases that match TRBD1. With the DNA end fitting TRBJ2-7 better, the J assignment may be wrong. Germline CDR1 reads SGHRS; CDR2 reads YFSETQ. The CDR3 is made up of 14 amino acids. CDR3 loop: CASSSGQAVYEQYF. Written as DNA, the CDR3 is TGCGCCAGCAGCTCTGGACAGGCGGTATACGAGCAGTACTTC.

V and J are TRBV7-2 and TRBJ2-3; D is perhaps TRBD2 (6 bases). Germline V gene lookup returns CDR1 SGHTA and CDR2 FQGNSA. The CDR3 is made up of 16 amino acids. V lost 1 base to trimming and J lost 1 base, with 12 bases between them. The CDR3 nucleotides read TGTGCCAGCAGCTTAGTGGTAGAGCGGGGCACAGATACGCAGTATTTT. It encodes CASSLVVERGTDTQYF.

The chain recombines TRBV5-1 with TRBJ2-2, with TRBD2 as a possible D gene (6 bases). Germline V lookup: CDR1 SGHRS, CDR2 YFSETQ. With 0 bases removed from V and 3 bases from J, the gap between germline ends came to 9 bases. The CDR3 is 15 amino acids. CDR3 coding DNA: TGCGCCAGCAGCTTGGGCGGGACCGACACCGGGGAGCTGTTTTTT. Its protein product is CASSLGGTDTGELFF.

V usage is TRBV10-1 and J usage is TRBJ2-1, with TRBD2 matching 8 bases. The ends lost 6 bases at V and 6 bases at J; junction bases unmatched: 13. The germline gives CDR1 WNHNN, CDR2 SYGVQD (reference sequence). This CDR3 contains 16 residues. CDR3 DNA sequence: TGCGCCAGCAGAGAATCCGGGACTAGATCCCTCAATGAGCAGTTCTTC. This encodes CASRESGTRSLNEQFF.

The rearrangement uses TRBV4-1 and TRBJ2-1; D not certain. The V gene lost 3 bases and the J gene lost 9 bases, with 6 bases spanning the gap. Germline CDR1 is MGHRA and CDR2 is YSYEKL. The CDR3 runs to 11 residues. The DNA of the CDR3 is TGCGCCAGCAGCCATAACATTGAGCAGTTCTTC. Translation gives CASSHNIEQFF.

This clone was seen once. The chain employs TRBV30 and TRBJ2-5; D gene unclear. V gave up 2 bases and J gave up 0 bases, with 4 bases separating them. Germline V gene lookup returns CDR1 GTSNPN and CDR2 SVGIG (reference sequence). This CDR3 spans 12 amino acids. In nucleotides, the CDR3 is TGTGCCTGGAGTTTCAACCAAGAGACCCAGTACTTC. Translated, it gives CAWSFNQETQYF.

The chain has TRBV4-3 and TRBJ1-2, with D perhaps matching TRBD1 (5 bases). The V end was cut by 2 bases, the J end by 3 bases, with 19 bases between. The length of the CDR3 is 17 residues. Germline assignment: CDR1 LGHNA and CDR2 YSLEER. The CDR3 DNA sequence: TGCGCCAGCAGCCAACATCTCCGACAGTCTGAAGACTATGGCTACACCTTC. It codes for CASSQHLRQSEDYGYTF.

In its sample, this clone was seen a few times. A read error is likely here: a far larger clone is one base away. The CDR3 spells CASSHLLAAGGYEQYF. DNA of the CDR3: TGTGCCAGCAGCCATCTCTTAGCGGCGGGGGGATACGAGCAGTACTTC. The chain uses TRBV4-2 and TRBJ2-7; 8 positions agree with TRBD2. The junction had 11 bases not matched to a gene; V was cut back by 3 bases and J by 4 bases. The length of the CDR3 is 16 residues. Per germline, CDR1 LGHNA and CDR2 YNFKEQ.

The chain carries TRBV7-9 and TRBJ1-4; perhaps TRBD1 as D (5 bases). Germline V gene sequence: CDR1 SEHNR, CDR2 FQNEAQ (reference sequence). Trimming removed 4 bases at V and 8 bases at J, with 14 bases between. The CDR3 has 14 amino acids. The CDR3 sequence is CASSSQAHGEKLFF. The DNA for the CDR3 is TGTGCCAGCAGCTCACAGGCTCACGGGGAAAAACTGTTTTTT.

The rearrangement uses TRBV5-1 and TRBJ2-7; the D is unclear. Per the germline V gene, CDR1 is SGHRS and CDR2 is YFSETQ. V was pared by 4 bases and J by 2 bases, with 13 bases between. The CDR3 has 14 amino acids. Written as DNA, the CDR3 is TGCGCCAGCAGCCCGCAGCGCGGCCCCTACGAGCAGTACTTC. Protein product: CASSPQRGPYEQYF.

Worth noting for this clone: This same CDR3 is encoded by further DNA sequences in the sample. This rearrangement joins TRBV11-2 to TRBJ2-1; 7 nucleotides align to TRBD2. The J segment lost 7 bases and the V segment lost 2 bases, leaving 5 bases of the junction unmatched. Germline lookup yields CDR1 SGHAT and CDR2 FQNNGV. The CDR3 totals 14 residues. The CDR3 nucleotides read TGTGCCAGCAGCTTACCGGGACTATATAATGAGCAGTTCTTC. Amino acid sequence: CASSLPGLYNEQFF.

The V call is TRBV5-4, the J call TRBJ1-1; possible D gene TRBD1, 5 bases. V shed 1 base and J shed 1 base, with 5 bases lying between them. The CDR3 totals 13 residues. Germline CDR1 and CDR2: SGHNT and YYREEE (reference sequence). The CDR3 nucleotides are TGTGCCAGCAGCTTGACAGGGAACACTGAAGCTTTCTTT. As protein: CASSLTGNTEAFF.

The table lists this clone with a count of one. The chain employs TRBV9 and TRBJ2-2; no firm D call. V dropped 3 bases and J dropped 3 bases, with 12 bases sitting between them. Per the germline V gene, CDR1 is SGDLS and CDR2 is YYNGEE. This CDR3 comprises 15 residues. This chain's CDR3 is CASSASSSDTGELFF. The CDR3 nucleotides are TGTGCCAGCAGCGCCTCTTCGAGCGACACCGGGGAGCTGTTTTTT.

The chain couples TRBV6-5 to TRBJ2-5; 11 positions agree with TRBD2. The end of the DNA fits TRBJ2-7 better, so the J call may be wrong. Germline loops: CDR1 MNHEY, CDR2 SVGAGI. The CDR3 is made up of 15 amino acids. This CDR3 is CASSSIAGGSYEQYF. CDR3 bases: TGTGCCAGCAGCTCAATAGCGGGAGGGTCCTACGAGCAGTACTTC.

CDR3 DNA sequence: TGTGCCAGCAGCTTTGAGAGGCTCTATGGCTACACCTTC. It codes for CASSFERLYGYTF. This rearrangement joins TRBV7-9 to TRBJ1-2; no clear D. Germline V gene sequence: CDR1 SEHNR, CDR2 FQNEAQ (reference sequence). V was pared by 3 bases and J by 4 bases, with 9 bases between. This CDR3 is 13 amino acids long.

The DNA for the CDR3 is TGTGCCAGCAGTTTATCGGGGACAGGGACTCCCTACGAGCAGTACTTC. This gives the protein CASSLSGTGTPYEQYF. V gene TRBV27 combines with J gene TRBJ2-7; 9 nucleotides align to TRBD1. After removal of 0 bases from V and 2 bases from J, the junction contained 5 bases not matched to a gene. CDR1 is MNHEY and CDR2 is SMNVEV in the germline V gene (reference sequence). The CDR3 is made up of 16 amino acids.

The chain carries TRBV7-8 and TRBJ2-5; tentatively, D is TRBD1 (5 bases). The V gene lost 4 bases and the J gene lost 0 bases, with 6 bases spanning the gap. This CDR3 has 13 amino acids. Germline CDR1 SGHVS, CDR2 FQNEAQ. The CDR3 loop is CASSSRDQETQYF. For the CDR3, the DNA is TGTGCCAGCAGCTCCAGGGACCAAGAGACCCAGTACTTC.